The 30 T cell receptor beta chains reported below all come from one sample, sequenced in a study of CD8+ T cells in alopecia areata. RNA extraction and reverse transcription yielded cDNA as sequencing template. Repertoires were generated with immunoSEQ multiplex PCR, while TCRdb's copy carries only in-frame clones and drops some. The repertoire holds some 180,000 clones, with around 63% as singletons. Sequencing used CD4+ T cells sorted from blood, obtained at week 0. The origin of the receptors is a human donor with alopecia areata.

In this sample, this clone turned up a few times. This chain links TRBV7-6 with TRBJ2-7; D may be TRBD1 or TRBD2 (6 bases each). The ends were cut back, 1 base at V and 4 bases at J, with 14 bases in the middle. Germline V gene data show CDR1 as SGHVS and CDR2 as FNYEAQ. This CDR3 has 15 residues. CDR3 in DNA: TGTGCCAGCAGCTTAGGAGGGGGGAGAGGGTACGAGCAGTACTTC. Protein: CASSLGGGRGYEQYF.

The chain couples TRBV7-9 to TRBJ1-1; D unresolved. Trimming took 6 bases from V and 5 from J, leaving 13 bases between them. This CDR3 is 13 amino acids long. The germline V gene encodes CDR1 SEHNR and CDR2 FQNEAQ (reference sequence). In DNA, the CDR3 is TGTGCCAGCAGTTCGGGTGTAAGGACTGAAGCTTTCTTT. Encoded protein: CASSSGVRTEAFF.

This clone was observed once. V gene TRBV2 combines with J gene TRBJ2-7; 8 bases match TRBD1. Germline CDR1 and CDR2: SNHLY and FYNNEI. The CDR3 has 9 residues. Trimming removed 9 bases from V and 12 bases from J; junction bases left unmatched: 4. CDR3 sequence reads: CARRQGTYF. The DNA of the CDR3 is TGTGCCAGACGACAGGGGACGTACTTC.

The rearrangement uses TRBV11-3 and TRBJ2-3, with 9 bases matching TRBD1. Germline CDR1 and CDR2: SGHNT and YENEEA. After removal of 5 bases from V and 3 bases from J, the junction contained 9 bases not matched to a gene. The CDR3 has 16 residues. The CDR3 sequence: CASSKDGTGKTDTQYF. The CDR3 bases are TGTGCCAGCAGCAAGGACGGGACAGGGAAAACAGATACGCAGTATTTT.

Notes on this clone: Other nucleotide sequences from this sample produce the same CDR3. The V gene is TRBV29-1, the J gene TRBJ1-1, with TRBD1 as a possible D gene (5 bases). This CDR3 is built from 10 residues. V was trimmed by 2 bases and J by 8 bases, leaving 6 bases between them. Per the germline V gene, CDR1 is SQVTM and CDR2 is ANQGSEA. CDR3 residues: CSVERQEAFF. The CDR3 bases are TGCAGCGTTGAACGACAGGAAGCTTTCTTT. Using reference TRBV29-1 and TRBJ1-1 for the parts outside the CDR3, the full variable domain is SAVISQKPSRDICQRGTSLTIQCQVDSQVTMMFWYRQQPGQSLTLIATANQGSEATYESGFVIDKFPISRPNLTFSTLTVSNMSPEDSSIYLCSVERQEAFFGQGTRLTVV.

The chain carries TRBV29-1 and TRBJ2-5; 10 nucleotides align to TRBD1. The J call is doubtful: the DNA matches TRBJ2-7 better. The CDR3 spans 15 residues. Germline V gives CDR1 SQVTM, CDR2 ANQGSEA. CDR3 DNA sequence: TGCAGCGTTGAAGACTCCGGGACAGGGGCCTACGAGCAGTACTTC. Its protein is CSVEDSGTGAYEQYF.

The chain carries TRBV30 and TRBJ1-2; 11 positions match TRBD1. J was trimmed by 7 bases and V by 4 bases; bases with no gene match: 5. CDR1 is GTSNPN, CDR2 SVGIG, per germline (reference sequence). CDR3 length: 13 residues. The CDR3 DNA follows: TGTGCCTGGACACGGGACAGGGGGTTTGGCTACACCTTC. The encoded protein is CAWTRDRGFGYTF.

The genes are TRBV2 and TRBJ2-7; D call uncertain. Germline CDR1 SNHLY, CDR2 FYNNEI. Trimming pared 7 bases from V and 3 bases from J, leaving 7 bases between. The length of the CDR3 is 11 residues. CDR3 bases: TGTGCCAGCATGGGAAACTACGAGCAGTACTTC. Amino acids: CASMGNYEQYF.

The chain uses TRBV4-3 and TRBJ2-1; maybe TRBD1 (6 bases). This CDR3 has 16 amino acids. The germline V and J ends were trimmed by 0 bases and 3 bases, with 12 bases remaining between them. The germline gives CDR1 LGHNA, CDR2 YSLEER. The CDR3 reads CASSQDIDRNYNEQFF. CDR3 sequence (DNA): TGCGCCAGCAGCCAAGATATTGACAGGAACTACAATGAGCAGTTCTTC.

This sequence joins TRBV29-1 and TRBJ2-7, with D possibly matching TRBD2 (6 bases). The germline V and J ends were trimmed by 4 bases and 6 bases, with 19 bases remaining between them. The CDR3 length is 14 residues. The germline V gene encodes CDR1 SQVTM and CDR2 ANQGSEA. CDR3 sequence reads: CSVGLGGVTFEQYF. CDR3 bases: TGCAGCGTTGGACTAGGCGGTGTTACATTCGAGCAGTACTTC.

The V call is TRBV7-2, the J call TRBJ2-7; no clear D. In germline, CDR1 is SGHTA, CDR2 FQGNSA. V was clipped by 5 bases and J by 6 bases, with 17 bases between them. The CDR3 contains 14 residues. The CDR3 DNA follows: TGTGCCAGCAGCCCCAGCCCCGGAGACGGCGAGCAGTACTTC. Translating gives CASSPSPGDGEQYF.

The rearrangement joins TRBV2 to TRBJ2-7; 7 bases line up with TRBD1. The trim removed 7 bases at V and 5 bases at J, leaving 20 bases unmatched. Germline V lookup: CDR1 SNHLY, CDR2 FYNNEI. The length of the CDR3 is 17 residues. Here the CDR3 DNA reads TGTGCCAGCAACCCCTCGGGCTGGGCAGGGGGTAGCAACGAGCAGTACTTC. This codes for CASNPSGWAGGSNEQYF.

This chain joins TRBV29-1 and TRBJ2-7; D might be TRBD1 or TRBD2, each matching 5 bases. Germline loops: CDR1 SQVTM, CDR2 ANQGSEA. The CDR3 length is 13 residues. V dropped 5 bases and J dropped 2 bases, with 13 bases sitting between them. CDR3 protein: CSVSRDAPYEQYF. Here the CDR3 DNA reads TGCAGCGTTTCCCGGGACGCACCCTACGAGCAGTACTTC.

This chain uses TRBV5-6 with TRBJ2-2, with no clear D. The CDR3 covers 14 residues. Trimming shortened V by 0 bases and J by 7 bases, and 10 bases separated the two germline ends. CDR1 and CDR2 (germline): SGHDT, YYEEEE. The CDR3 DNA is TGTGCCAGCAGCTTGGTCGATGGGAACGGGGAGCTGTTTTTT. Amino acid sequence: CASSLVDGNGELFF.

The chain employs TRBV6-6 and TRBJ2-3; TRBD2 matches 10 bases. CDR1 and CDR2 from the germline V gene are MNHNY and SVGAGI (reference sequence). Germline trimming cut 6 bases from V and 5 bases from J; bases unmatched to any gene: 11. CDR3 size: 16 residues. The CDR3 DNA reads as TGTGCCAGCAGCACCCAACTAGCGGGGAGTCTAGATACGCAGTATTTT. Its protein is CASSTQLAGSLDTQYF.

The gene calls are TRBV19 and TRBJ1-2; D may be TRBD1 (6 bases). The V and J ends lost 7 bases and 4 bases respectively, with 13 bases between them. This CDR3 has 13 amino acids. From germline, CDR1 is LNHDA and CDR2 SQIVND (reference sequence). The CDR3 DNA sequence: TGTGCCAGTACCCCTCAGGGGAGCTATGGCTACACCTTC. Residues: CASTPQGSYGYTF.

V is TRBV6-1 and J is TRBJ2-7; 8 positions match TRBD2. Germline assignment: CDR1 MNHNS and CDR2 SASEGT. V was clipped by 6 bases and J by 0 bases; unmatched bases: 4. This CDR3 spans 14 amino acids. The CDR3 here is CASRTGTSSYEQYF. The CDR3 nucleotides read TGTGCCAGCAGAACCGGGACTAGCTCCTACGAGCAGTACTTC.

This chain connects TRBV5-1 to TRBJ1-3; D not certain. Trimming cost V 1 base and J 0 bases, with 11 bases left between them. Germline V gene sequence: CDR1 SGHRS, CDR2 YFSETQ. This CDR3 has 16 residues. The CDR3 DNA follows: TGCGCCAGCAGCTTGATATCAGCGAGCTCTGGAAACACCATATATTTT. It encodes CASSLISASSGNTIYF.

The chain employs TRBV1 and TRBJ2-3; no check of the table's D call, TRBD2, against the DNA was made. TRBV1 is a pseudogene. The CDR3 length is 16 residues. CDR3 coding DNA: TGCACCAGCAGCCAAGTACTCCTAGTTCGCACAGATACGCAGTATTTT. Encoded protein: CTSSQVLLVRTDTQYF.

This sequence joins TRBV4-1 and TRBJ1-5; a weak D match, TRBD1 (5 bases). Germline V gene sequence: CDR1 MGHRA, CDR2 YSYEKL. The CDR3 contains 13 residues. Trimming removed 4 bases at V and 6 bases at J, with 10 bases between. CDR3 sequence (DNA): TGCGCCAGCAGCCGGGACCTAAGTCAGCCCCAGCATTTT. This encodes CASSRDLSQPQHF.

This sequence joins TRBV29-1 and TRBJ2-2, with D perhaps matching TRBD2 (5 bases). Germline assignment: CDR1 SQVTM and CDR2 ANQGSEA. The CDR3 is 12 amino acids. V was trimmed by 4 bases and J by 4 bases, leaving 7 bases between them. CDR3 DNA: TGCAGCGTTGGTGCGGGCACCGGGGAGCTGTTTTTT. Translated: CSVGAGTGELFF.

The table lists this clone with a count of one. This chain links TRBV25-1 with TRBJ2-7; tentatively, D is TRBD2 (6 bases). Trimming shortened V by 8 bases and J by 4 bases, and 15 bases separated the two germline ends. The CDR3 consists of 13 residues. Looked up from germline, CDR1 is MGHDK and CDR2 is SYGVNS. CDR3 in amino acids: CASAPPGLYEQYF. The CDR3 nucleotides read TGTGCCAGCGCCCCTCCGGGACTTTACGAGCAGTACTTC.

This clone showed up just a few times. The chain links TRBV5-1 to TRBJ2-7; the match to TRBD2 covers 8 bases. Germline V gene data show CDR1 as SGHRS and CDR2 as YFSETQ. The J segment lost 5 bases and the V segment lost 4 bases, leaving 8 bases of the junction unmatched. The CDR3 covers 14 residues. The CDR3: CASSPGGDMHEQYF. For the CDR3, the DNA is TGCGCCAGCAGCCCGGGAGGGGATATGCACGAGCAGTACTTC. Based on the CDR3 plus reference TRBV5-1 and TRBJ2-7, the full variable domain is KAGVTQTPRYLIKTRGQQVTLSCSPISGHRSVSWYQQTPGQGLQFLFEYFSETQRNKGNFPGRFSGRQFSNSRSEMNVSTLELGDSALYLCASSPGGDMHEQYFGPGTRLTVT.

About this clone: Distinct nucleotide sequences in the sample also encode this CDR3. The genes are TRBV15 and TRBJ1-2; possibly TRBD1 for D (5 bases). Germline CDR1 is LNHNV and CDR2 is YYDKDF (reference sequence). V gave up 4 bases and J gave up 3 bases, with 6 bases separating them. The CDR3 totals 12 residues. The CDR3 protein is CATSTRDYGYTF. The CDR3 coding sequence is TGTGCCACCAGCACCAGGGACTATGGCTACACCTTC.

This clone was detected a few times. V and J are TRBV6-5 and TRBJ2-7; possible D gene TRBD1, 5 bases. The CDR3 spans 15 residues. V lost 4 bases and J 2 bases, leaving 15 bases between the germline ends. Per germline, CDR1 MNHEY and CDR2 SVGAGI. The CDR3 coding sequence is TGTGCCAGCAGTTTTGACAGAAAACTACCCTACGAGCAGTACTTC. This translates into CASSFDRKLPYEQYF.

The chain is built from TRBV30 and TRBJ1-4; D not resolved. The CDR3 has 13 residues. The germline V and J ends were trimmed by 0 bases and 5 bases, with 7 bases remaining between them. Germline CDR1 reads GTSNPN; CDR2 reads SVGIG (reference sequence). CDR3 in amino acids: CAWSVQRNEKLFF. CDR3 coding DNA: TGTGCCTGGAGTGTTCAGAGAAATGAAAAACTGTTTTTT.

J is TRBJ2-5 and V is TRBV18; unclear D gene. The CDR3 length is 11 residues. Germline CDR1 and CDR2: KGHSH and LQKENI. The V gene lost 4 bases and the J gene lost 1 base, with 1 base spanning the gap. DNA of the CDR3: TGTGCCAGCTCACTCCAAGAGACCCAGTACTTC. Translation: CASSLQETQYF.

The rearrangement links TRBV9 to TRBJ1-2; 8 bases map to TRBD1. V shed 0 bases, J shed 6 bases, and the junction held 7 bases outside the gene matches. The CDR3 contains 15 residues. Germline V lookup: CDR1 SGDLS, CDR2 YYNGEE. The CDR3, as DNA: TGTGCCAGCAGCGTAGCTGGACAGGGTAAGGATGGCTACACCTTC. As protein: CASSVAGQGKDGYTF.

V usage is TRBV29-1 and J usage is TRBJ2-7; D is unresolved. The CDR3 is 15 amino acids. Trimming left V 4 bases short and J 0 bases short, with 16 bases between. In germline, CDR1 is SQVTM, CDR2 ANQGSEA. CDR3 in DNA: TGCAGCGTTGTCCTTGAGCTGGGAAGCTCCTACGAGCAGTACTTC. Protein product: CSVVLELGSSYEQYF.

A few counts support this clone. The chain joins TRBV29-1 to TRBJ2-3, with D possibly matching TRBD2 (5 bases). The V and J ends lost 1 base and 2 bases respectively, with 13 bases between them. The CDR3 consists of 15 residues. The germline CDR1 and CDR2 sequences are SQVTM and ANQGSEA. DNA for the CDR3: TGCAGCGTTGAAGGTGGGAGAAGTGCCACAGATACGCAGTATTTT. It encodes CSVEGGRSATDTQYF.